This TCR beta chain came from a study of cytomegalovirus exposure and HLA in healthy donors. The germline V and J ends were trimmed by 2 bases and 10 bases, with 9 bases remaining between them. Germline V gene lookup returns CDR1 MDHEN and CDR2 SYDVKM. CDR3 size: 12 residues. It was the approximately 130-subject validation cohort, separate from the roughly 700-subject first cohort, to which the donors belonged. This table comes from immunoSEQ multiplex PCR, and its TCRdb copy is limited to in-frame clones, with some not included. In the table there are about 88,000 clones, around 82% of which are singletons.

Source material: PBMCs. The clonotype was recovered from a woman aged 18-29 years in good health and CMV-seropositive. The chain joins TRBV28 to TRBJ1-5; D unclear. CDR3 sequence (DNA): TGTGCCAGCAGTTTAGGCCCGACACCCCAGCATTTT. Its protein product is CASSLGPTPQHF.